This T cell receptor beta chain was retrieved from a study of CD8 T cells in Susac syndrome. Per the germline V gene, CDR1 is SNHLY and CDR2 is FYNNEI. The CDR3 loop spans 14 amino acids. Trimming took 8 bases from V and 0 from J, leaving 14 bases between them. CD8+ and CD4+ T cells taken from blood had their TCR beta sequenced. Negative isolation yielded CD8+ and CD4+ T cells; FACS enriched TEMRA cells. An amount of RNA that ranged from about 0.45 to 1 ug was reverse transcribed with random hexamers. immunoSEQ multiplex PCR amplified TCR beta CDR3 across 54 Vbeta, 13 Jbeta. MiXCR, run by TCRdb on the immunoSEQ multiplex PCR reads, gives a single entry per CDR3 protein. The sample carries over 150,000 distinct CDR3 sequences, 85% to 95% recorded once.

The receptor was derived from a human donor with multiple sclerosis. The gene calls are TRBV2 and TRBJ2-7; D is undetermined. The sequenced sample was CD4+ T cells from PBMCs. The CDR3 spells CASRWSESSYEQYF. The CDR3 DNA reads as TGTGCCAGCCGGTGGAGCGAGAGCTCCTACGAGCAGTACTTC. The full variable domain, with the rest looked up from reference TRBV2 and TRBJ2-7, is EPEVTQTPSHQVTQMGQEVILRCVPISNHLYFYWYRQILGQKVEFLVSFYNNEISEKSEIFDDQFSVERPDGSNFTLKIRSTKLEDSAMYFCASRWSESSYEQYFGPGTRLTVT.